Given below is one T cell receptor (beta chain) in context. Its specificity is not known. Vbeta (60) and Jbeta (13) primers were used in the PCR. Clones were sequenced by immunoSEQ multiplex PCR, and TCRdb holds only the in-frame ones, with some missing. This sample has 110,000 to 150,000 clones, with 60% to 80% found just once. The sample comes from a study of cytomegalovirus exposure and HLA in healthy donors. Overall study findings and caveats: Listed as cytomegalovirus-associated were 150 or so TCR beta chains.

The TCR originated in a male donor in good health and CMV-seronegative. The sample taken for sequencing was PBMCs.

In DNA form, the CDR3 reads TGTGCCAGCAGCGTAGGGACTAGACCGTACAATGAGCAGTTCTTC. This sequence encodes CASSVGTRPYNEQFF. The chain uses TRBV9 and TRBJ2-1; 7 bases map to TRBD2. The CDR3 has 15 residues. Trimming took 0 bases from V and 4 from J; bases not matched to a gene: 4. CDR1 is SGDLS, CDR2 YYNGEE, per germline.